This TCR beta chain comes out of a study of blood T cell repertoires in COVID-19 (TCRdb year 2020). Background on the whole study: The collaborator samples originated in the United States, Italy and Spain and spanned the acute and convalescent phases of COVID-19. Samples were obtained from the ongoing ImmuneRACE study (first 160 participants) and from 1,254 subjects provided by 6 global collaborators. Sample metadata almost always included a de-identified subject ID, COVID-19 status, age in years and sex. The dataset comprised deeply sampled blood TCRbeta repertoires from subjects exposed to, actively infected with, or recovered from COVID-19. The material from the prospective study consisted of cDNA or gDNA derived from T cells, B-cell-depleted T cells, or PBMCs. The repertoires were made available in a free public database intended to serve as a resource for research on the immune response to SARS-CoV-2. HLA class I and class II types, where available, came from metadata supplied by the sample provider rather than from assay-based typing. The full study reports these points: How much clinical and demographic metadata was included differed by source and by participant, and the metadata was provided uncurated.

Collaborating institutions collected whole blood in K2EDTA tubes following their own protocols. For TCRbeta analysis, collaborator samples were shipped as frozen whole blood, as isolated PBMCs, or as DNA extracted from either sample type. TCRbeta CDR3 regions were amplified from genomic DNA using the immunoSEQ Assay, a bias-controlled multiplex PCR. For the original study's pipeline: Nucleated cell counts per sample were estimated from amplification of reference gene primers within the assay. To quantify the absolute abundance of each unique TCRbeta CDR3 rearrangement, sequence reads were collapsed and filtered. For each sample, productive Simpson clonality was calculated as the square root of Simpson's diversity index across productive rearrangements. This immuneACCESS table, as held by TCRdb, lists in-frame sequences with V and J called but not all clones. Of the missing ones, under half trace to an unresolved V gene in checked studies; the others have no known cause. The V and J calls and the clone size are those of that table, but D and trimming were determined from the DNA. The table for this sample lists fewer than 150,000 clones; roughly nine tenths of them were counted only once. 7.7% of the sample is in the top ten clones.

From V the trimming removes 2 bases and from J it removes 7 bases, while the gene matches leave 14 bases of the junction unaccounted for. The CDR3 sequence holds 17 residues, the cysteine and phenylalanine included. The only DNA kept is the CDR3, 51 bases in frame from the first base. CDR1 is given as GTSNPN and CDR2 as SVGIG, both from the germline V gene (reference sequence). This clone was observed a single time. Which antigen it targets is not known. Within one base of it there is no much larger clone, and no base qualities were kept. The sequence joins TRBV30 to TRBJ1-6; TRBD1 aligns with 7 central bases. This sequence was found in a human donor in a cohort sampled during active COVID-19. The source material was peripheral blood. The CDR3 is CAWSRDRQGRGNSPLHF. The bases are TGTGCCTGGAGTCGAGACCGACAGGGCCGAGGGAATTCACCCCTCCACTTT.